This TCR beta chain was captured in a study of CD8 T cells in Susac syndrome. V gave up 11 bases and J gave up 1 base; unmatched junction bases: 3. Germline lookup yields CDR1 SNHLY and CDR2 FYNNEI. This CDR3 has 13 residues. Random hexamers were used to reverse transcribe the RNA input (roughly 0.5 to 1 ug). TCRdb redid the calling of the immunoSEQ multiplex PCR reads with MiXCR, one entry per CDR3 protein. This sample carries some 450,000 distinct CDR3 sequences, around 85% of them seen once, and the ten largest clones take roughly 0.11%. This rearrangement joins TRBV2 to TRBJ2-1; 9 bases are a match to TRBD1. This clonotype was obtained from a human donor with multiple sclerosis. Material for sequencing was CD8+ T cells from PBMCs. The CDR3 sequence is CAGQGISYNEQFF. The DNA of the CDR3 is TGTGCCGGACAGGGGATATCCTACAATGAGCAGTTCTTC.